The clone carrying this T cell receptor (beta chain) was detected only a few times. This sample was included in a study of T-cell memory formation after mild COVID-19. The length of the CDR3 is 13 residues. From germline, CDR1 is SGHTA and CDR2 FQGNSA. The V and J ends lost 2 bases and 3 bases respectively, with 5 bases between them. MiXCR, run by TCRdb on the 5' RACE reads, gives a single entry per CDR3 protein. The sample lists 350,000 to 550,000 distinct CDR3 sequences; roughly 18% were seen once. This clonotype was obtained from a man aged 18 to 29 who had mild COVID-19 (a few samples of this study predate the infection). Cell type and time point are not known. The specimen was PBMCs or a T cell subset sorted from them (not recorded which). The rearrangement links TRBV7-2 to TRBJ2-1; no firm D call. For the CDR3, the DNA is TGTGCCAGCAGCTTATACTACTACAATGAGCAGTTCTTC. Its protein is CASSLYYYNEQFF.